A single sample gave rise to the 29 T cell receptor beta chains below, sequenced in a study of blood T cell repertoires in COVID-19. Profiled with immunoSEQ multiplex PCR; TCRdb holds only in-frame clones, not every one. There are about 200,000 clones in the sample; approximately 80% occur only once, and 8.5% to 10% lies in the top ten. Sequencing was performed on PBMCs or T cells enriched from blood (not recorded which). The receptors shown here come from a woman in her fifties or sixties with acute COVID-19.

The J gene is TRBJ2-1, the V gene TRBV19; 11 bases map to TRBD1. Germline lookup yields CDR1 LNHDA and CDR2 SQIVND (reference sequence). V was pared by 8 bases and J by 5 bases, with 11 bases of the junction left unmatched. This CDR3 spans 16 amino acids. CDR3 sequence: CASLSRGTGGNNEQFF. DNA for the CDR3: TGTGCCAGTCTATCCCGGGGGACAGGGGGTAACAATGAGCAGTTCTTC.

The chain recombines TRBV5-1 with TRBJ2-5; D possibly corresponds to TRBD2 (6 bases). This CDR3 region has 15 residues. Trimming left V 4 bases short and J 5 bases short, with 18 bases between. The germline gives CDR1 SGHRS, CDR2 YFSETQ. The CDR3 spells CASSTERANGETQYF. CDR3 bases: TGCGCCAGCAGCACGGAGCGGGCTAACGGGGAGACCCAGTACTTC.

CDR3 protein: CASSRGLAGNYEQYF. The CDR3 DNA reads as TGTGCCAGCAGCCGGGGGCTAGCGGGGAACTACGAGCAGTACTTC. This sequence joins TRBV11-2 and TRBJ2-7; 9 bases match TRBD2. CDR1 is SGHAT and CDR2 is FQNNGV in the germline V gene. The CDR3 totals 15 residues. J lost 3 bases, V lost 5 bases, and 8 bases had no gene match. The entire variable domain, with the rest obtained from reference TRBV11-2 and TRBJ2-7, is as follows: EAGVAQSPRYKIIEKRQSVAFWCNPISGHATLYWYQQILGQGPKLLIQFQNNGVVDDSQLPKDRFSAERLKGVDSTLKIQPAKLEDSAVYLCASSRGLAGNYEQYFGPGTRLTVT.

This chain links TRBV10-2 with TRBJ1-6, with D tentatively TRBD1 (5 bases). The germline CDR1 and CDR2 sequences are WSHSY and SAAADI. The CDR3 is 15 residues long. Trimming stripped 7 bases from V and 2 bases from J, with 12 bases between. The CDR3 nucleotides are TGCGCCAGCATACCACAGGTGACCTATAATTCACCCCTCCACTTT. This sequence encodes CASIPQVTYNSPLHF.

With regard to this clone: A read error may account for a junction end that differs from germline. CDR3 region: CSVKEGPYGYTF. The CDR3 DNA reads as TGCAGCGTTAAAGAGGGGCCCTATGGCTACACCTTC. V is TRBV29-1 and J is TRBJ1-2; a possible D gene is TRBD1 (5 bases). The CDR3 extends over 12 amino acids. Germline values: CDR1 SQVTM, CDR2 ANQGSEA.

The chain combines TRBV10-3 with TRBJ1-5; TRBD1 agrees at 10 bases. The CDR3 is 13 residues long. Trimming at V came to 9 bases and at J to 8 bases, leaving 7 bases not matched to a gene. Germline V gene data show CDR1 as ENHRY and CDR2 as SYGVKD. The CDR3 loop is CAIGQGVFEPQHF. The CDR3 DNA reads as TGTGCCATTGGACAGGGGGTTTTTGAGCCCCAGCATTTT.

This clone was observed a handful of times. The chain links TRBV3-1 (or the pseudogene TRBV3-2) to TRBJ2-1; maybe TRBD2 (5 bases). Germline V lookup: CDR1 LGHDT, CDR2 YNNKEL (reference sequence). Trimming cost V 2 bases and J 10 bases, with 15 bases left between them. The CDR3 runs to 14 residues. In nucleotides, the CDR3 is TGTGCCAGCAGCCAAATAACCCCTGGCGGGGAGCAGTTCTTC. As protein: CASSQITPGGEQFF.

The V call is TRBV18, the J call TRBJ2-2, with 12 bases matching TRBD2. The CDR3 covers 16 residues. CDR1 is KGHSH, CDR2 LQKENI, per germline. The V and J ends lost 3 bases and 4 bases, in that order; junction bases with no gene match: 3. The chain's CDR3 is CASSPRTSGITGELFF. The CDR3 nucleotides are TGTGCCAGCTCACCGAGGACTAGCGGGATCACCGGGGAGCTGTTTTTT.

CDR3 sequence reads: CASSPRGQLAYEQYF. The CDR3 nucleotides are TGTGCCAGCAGCCCCCGCGGCCAGCTGGCCTACGAGCAGTACTTC. J is TRBJ2-7 and V is TRBV28, with D unresolved. Germline V gives CDR1 MDHEN, CDR2 SYDVKM. V was clipped by 6 bases and J by 2 bases, with 17 bases between them. The CDR3 has 15 amino acids.

This clone has only one observation. The V and J genes are TRBV4-3 and TRBJ2-1, with D unresolved. The germline V gene encodes CDR1 LGHNA and CDR2 YSLEER. The CDR3 is made up of 15 amino acids. The V end lost 0 bases, the J end lost 1 base, and 7 bases lay between the germline ends. In nucleotides, the CDR3 is TGCGCCAGCAGCCAAGATATCGGGTCCTACAATGAGCAGTTCTTC. This gives the protein CASSQDIGSYNEQFF.

The rearrangement joins TRBV27 to TRBJ1-5; D is perhaps TRBD1 (5 bases). Trimming took off 3 bases at V and 4 bases at J, with 10 bases between the two ends. This CDR3 spans 14 amino acids. Germline V gene data show CDR1 as MNHEY and CDR2 as SMNVEV (reference sequence). CDR3 region: CASSLQGSNQPQHF. The CDR3 DNA reads TGTGCCAGCAGTTTGCAGGGTTCGAATCAGCCCCAGCATTTT.

V is TRBV14 and J is TRBJ2-3; 10 bases are a match to TRBD1. Losses at the gene ends were 9 bases for V and 1 base for J; bases not matched to a gene: 22. The CDR3 length is 20 residues. CDR1 and CDR2 (germline): SGHDN, FVKESK. CDR3 nucleotide sequence: TGTGCCAGGTGTTTTCTACGGGACAGGGGAACACCCTCCGGCACAGATACGCAGTATTTT. Translation gives CARCFLRDRGTPSGTDTQYF.

CDR3 sequence (DNA): TGTGCCAGCAGCTCGGGATCAGCGGGGGGGTCTGAGCAGTTCTTC. Translating gives CASSSGSAGGSEQFF. V and J are TRBV7-6 and TRBJ2-1; the match to TRBD2 covers 10 bases. V lost 4 bases and J lost 9; bases outside the gene matches: 9. CDR3 size: 15 residues. Germline V gene sequence: CDR1 SGHVS, CDR2 FNYEAQ.

This clone occurred a few times. The chain joins TRBV10-3 to TRBJ1-4, with D possibly being TRBD1 (6 bases). This CDR3 is built from 14 residues. V was pared by 6 bases and J by 8 bases, with 16 bases between. Germline values: CDR1 ENHRY, CDR2 SYGVKD. This CDR3 is CAISPAGVEEKLFF. DNA of the CDR3: TGTGCCATCAGCCCCGCAGGGGTAGAAGAAAAACTGTTTTTT.

The chain joins TRBV2 to TRBJ1-2; 8 bases are a match to TRBD1. The CDR3 runs to 14 residues. Germline V gene lookup returns CDR1 SNHLY and CDR2 FYNNEI. The ends lost 6 bases at V and 5 bases at J; junction bases unmatched: 8. The CDR3 sequence is CASRAGTGVYGYTF. The CDR3 bases are TGTGCCAGCAGGGCCGGGACAGGAGTTTATGGCTACACCTTC.

V and J are TRBV28 and TRBJ1-4; perhaps TRBD1 as D (6 bases). The CDR3 has 14 residues. Trimming left V 7 bases short and J 7 bases short, with 16 bases between. The germline V gene encodes CDR1 MDHEN and CDR2 SYDVKM. CDR3 sequence (DNA): TGTGCCAGCACCGAGGGGGGGGGAATTGAAAAACTGTTTTTT. Amino acids: CASTEGGGIEKLFF.

V is TRBV21-1 and J is TRBJ1-3; the table's TRBD1 call for D was not verified on the DNA. TRBV21-1 has pseudogene status. The length of the CDR3 is 18 residues. CDR3 in amino acids: CASSKCAGGHPSGNTIYF. Written as DNA, the CDR3 is TGTGCCAGCAGCAAATGCGCTGGGGGACACCCCTCTGGAAACACCATATATTTT.

Here the CDR3 reads CASRVKGRDRGTYEQYF. CDR3 DNA sequence: TGTGCAAGTCGCGTAAAGGGCAGGGACAGGGGAACCTACGAGCAGTACTTC. The chain is built from TRBV12-2 and TRBJ2-7; no check of the table's D call, TRBD1, against the DNA was made. TRBV12-2 represents a pseudogene. The CDR3 length is 17 residues.

The chain links TRBV6-2 or TRBV6-3 to TRBJ2-1; TRBD2 matches 8 bases. Germline trimming cut 5 bases from V and 6 bases from J; bases unmatched to any gene: 12. This CDR3 has 16 residues. Germline V gives CDR1 MNHEY, CDR2 SVGEGT. The CDR3 loop is CASSRTGGASANEQFF. The CDR3 DNA reads TGTGCCAGCAGTCGGACGGGAGGGGCCTCGGCCAATGAGCAGTTCTTC.

V and J are TRBV5-4 and TRBJ1-1; D not certain. In germline, CDR1 is SGHNT, CDR2 YYREEE (reference sequence). The CDR3 loop spans 13 amino acids. Trimming pared 4 bases from V and 1 base from J, leaving 8 bases between. The DNA for the CDR3 is TGTGCCAGCAGCCTCCCTTGGAACACTGAAGCTTTCTTT. Translated, it gives CASSLPWNTEAFF. Full variable domain (rest looked up from reference TRBV5-4 and TRBJ1-1): ETGVTQSPTHLIKTRGQQVTLRCSSQSGHNTVSWYQQALGQGPQFIFQYYREEENGRGNFPPRFSGLQFPNYSSELNVNALELDDSALYLCASSLPWNTEAFFGQGTRLTVV.

This clone was seen just once. The chain uses TRBV28 and TRBJ1-2, with 8 bases identical to TRBD1. CDR3 size: 14 residues. V lost 8 bases and J lost 6; bases outside the gene matches: 11. The V gene's germline CDR1 is MDHEN and CDR2 SYDVKM. In nucleotides, the CDR3 is TGTGCCAGCCTACGGGACAGGCCGATTAATGGCTACACCTTC. Its protein is CASLRDRPINGYTF.

This clone was counted only a few times. V and J are TRBV7-2 and TRBJ1-5; the D gene is possibly TRBD1 (5 bases). In germline, CDR1 is SGHTA, CDR2 FQGNSA. Trimming stripped 5 bases from V and 5 bases from J, with 16 bases between. The CDR3 runs 15 residues. DNA of the CDR3: TGTGCCAGCAGCAGGACATGGGGCGGGGATCAGCCCCAGCATTTT. It translates to CASSRTWGGDQPQHF. The full variable domain, with the rest looked up from reference TRBV7-2 and TRBJ1-5, is GAGVSQSPSNKVTEKGKDVELRCDPISGHTALYWYRQSLGQGLEFLIYFQGNSAPDKSGLPSDRFSAERTGGSVSTLTIQRTQQEDSAVYLCASSRTWGGDQPQHFGDGTRLSIL.

This rearrangement joins TRBV19 to TRBJ1-1; 11 nucleotides align to TRBD1. J gave up 10 bases and V 5 bases, and 12 bases lay outside the gene matches. The CDR3 consists of 15 residues. Germline V gene sequence: CDR1 LNHDA, CDR2 SQIVND (reference sequence). CDR3 sequence: CASSLGQGESEGAFF. The CDR3 DNA sequence: TGTGCCAGTAGTTTGGGACAGGGGGAATCGGAAGGAGCTTTCTTT. Full variable domain (missing parts from reference TRBV19 and TRBJ1-1): DGGITQSPKYLFRKEGQNVTLSCEQNLNHDAMYWYRQDPGQGLRLIYYSQIVNDFQKGDIAEGYSVSREKKESFPLTVTSAQKNPTAFYLCASSLGQGESEGAFFGQGTRLTVV.

CDR3 nucleotides: TGCGCCAGCAGCCAGGCTGAGACAGGGGATAATGAAAAACTGTTTTTT. Translating gives CASSQAETGDNEKLFF. The V and J genes are TRBV4-1 and TRBJ1-4; the match to TRBD1 covers 8 bases. Trimming cost V 3 bases and J 4 bases; bases outside gene matches: 7. CDR3 size: 16 residues. Germline V gene sequence: CDR1 MGHRA, CDR2 YSYEKL.

The V gene is TRBV5-1, the J gene TRBJ2-7, with D perhaps TRBD1 (6 bases). In germline, CDR1 is SGHRS, CDR2 YFSETQ. The V end was cut by 2 bases, the J end by 3 bases, with 18 bases between. There are 16 residues in the CDR3. Here the CDR3 DNA reads TGCGCCAGCAGCTTTTGGATGGGACAAAGAGACTACGAGCAGTACTTC. It specifies CASSFWMGQRDYEQYF.

The chain joins TRBV10-3 to TRBJ2-3; D is possibly TRBD1 (5 bases). There are 13 residues in the CDR3. CDR1 and CDR2 from the germline V gene are ENHRY and SYGVKD. V lost 3 bases and J 3 bases, leaving 7 bases between the germline ends. The DNA for the CDR3 is TGTGCCATCAGTGAAGACAGAACAGATACGCAGTATTTT. Residues: CAISEDRTDTQYF.

This sequence joins TRBV27 and TRBJ2-7, with 7 positions matching TRBD2. This CDR3 region has 17 residues. Germline trimming cut 2 bases from V and 2 bases from J; bases unmatched to any gene: 12. Germline V gene sequence: CDR1 MNHEY, CDR2 SMNVEV (reference sequence). CDR3 sequence (DNA): TGTGCCAGCAGTTTAGTCGCTTTGGGGGGGGAGACCTACGAGCAGTACTTC. It is translated as CASSLVALGGETYEQYF.

The chain links TRBV7-2 to TRBJ1-3, with 7 bases matching TRBD1. The CDR3 runs 14 residues. Trimming removed 4 bases from V and 5 bases from J; junction bases left unmatched: 5. The V gene's germline CDR1 is SGHTA and CDR2 FQGNSA. The CDR3 reads CASSSETGRNTIYF. CDR3 sequence (DNA): TGTGCCAGCAGCTCAGAGACAGGGAGAAACACCATATATTTT.

The chain employs TRBV7-9 and TRBJ1-6; D possibly corresponds to TRBD1 (6 bases). Per germline, CDR1 SEHNR and CDR2 FQNEAQ (reference sequence). Trimming took off 4 bases at V and 6 bases at J, with 10 bases between the two ends. The CDR3 contains 14 residues. As DNA, the CDR3 is TGTGCCAGCAGCTCCGGGACACCTAATTCACCCCTCCACTTT. Translation: CASSSGTPNSPLHF. The complete variable domain, with remaining parts taken from reference TRBV7-9 and TRBJ1-6, reads DTGVSQNPRHKITKRGQNVTFRCDPISEHNRLYWYRQTLGQGPEFLTYFQNEAQLEKSRLLSDRFSAERPKGSFSTLEIQRTEQGDSAMYLCASSSGTPNSPLHFGNGTRLTVT.